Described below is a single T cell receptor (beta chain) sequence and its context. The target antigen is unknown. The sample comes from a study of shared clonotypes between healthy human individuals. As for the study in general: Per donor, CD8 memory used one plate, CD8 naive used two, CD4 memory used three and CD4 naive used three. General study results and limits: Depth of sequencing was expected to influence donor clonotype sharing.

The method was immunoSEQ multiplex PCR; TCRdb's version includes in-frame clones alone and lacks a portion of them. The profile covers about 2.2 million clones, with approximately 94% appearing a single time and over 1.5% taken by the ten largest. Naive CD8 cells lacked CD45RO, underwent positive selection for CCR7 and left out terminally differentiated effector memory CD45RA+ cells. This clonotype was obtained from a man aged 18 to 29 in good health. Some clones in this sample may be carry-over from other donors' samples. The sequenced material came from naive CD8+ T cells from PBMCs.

The CDR3 protein is CASSLVWGPQETQYF. The CDR3 region has the DNA TGTGCCAGCAGCTTGGTGTGGGGTCCTCAAGAGACCCAGTACTTC. The chain uses TRBV5-6 and TRBJ2-5; no reliable D call. V gave up 0 bases and J gave up 2 bases, with 11 bases separating them. Germline lookup yields CDR1 SGHDT and CDR2 YYEEEE. The CDR3 consists of 15 residues.